This T cell receptor (beta chain) was sequenced during a study of beta chain features in type 1 diabetes. Regarding the study as a whole: TCRB CDR3 length was moderately but significantly reduced in all four CD4+ subsets of Type 1 diabetes patients. Reduced insertions and increased deletions marked VDJ junctions in type 1 diabetes patients.

About this clone itself: Its antigen is not known.

The length of the CDR3 is 14 residues. Trimming removed 4 bases from V and 0 bases from J, with 7 bases in between. The germline CDR1 and CDR2 sequences are SNHLY and FYNNEI. A single heparinised blood sample, averaging approximately 100 mL, was obtained per donor. Every bit of the isolated RNA underwent reverse transcription, so sequencing read expressed TCRB transcripts. Assay used: immunoSEQ multiplex PCR; TCRdb lists only in-frame clones, some missing. The repertoire holds nearly 700,000 clones, with roughly 13% as singletons. The gene calls are TRBV2 and TRBJ1-5; tentatively, D is TRBD1 (5 bases). The source is a man aged 18 to 29 with type 1 diabetes. The sequenced material came from naive CD4+ T cells from blood. CDR3 sequence reads: CASSGGGSNQPQHF. For the CDR3, the DNA is TGTGCCAGCAGTGGTGGGGGTAGCAATCAGCCCCAGCATTTT.